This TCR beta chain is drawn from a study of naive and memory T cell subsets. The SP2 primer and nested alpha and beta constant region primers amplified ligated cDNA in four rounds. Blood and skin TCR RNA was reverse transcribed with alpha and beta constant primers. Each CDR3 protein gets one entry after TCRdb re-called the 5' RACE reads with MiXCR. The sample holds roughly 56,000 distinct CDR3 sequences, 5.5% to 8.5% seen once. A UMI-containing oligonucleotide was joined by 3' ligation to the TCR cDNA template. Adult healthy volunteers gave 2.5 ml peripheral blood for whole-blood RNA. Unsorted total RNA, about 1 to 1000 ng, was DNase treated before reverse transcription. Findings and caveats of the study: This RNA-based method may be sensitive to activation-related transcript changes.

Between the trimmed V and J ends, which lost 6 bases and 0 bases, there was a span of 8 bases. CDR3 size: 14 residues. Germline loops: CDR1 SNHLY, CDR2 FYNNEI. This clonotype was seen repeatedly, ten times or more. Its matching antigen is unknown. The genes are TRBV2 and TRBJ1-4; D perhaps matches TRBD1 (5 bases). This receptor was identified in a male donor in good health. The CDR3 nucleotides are TGTGCCAGCAGACGGGACTCAACTAATGAAAAACTGTTTTTT. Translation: CASRRDSTNEKLFF.